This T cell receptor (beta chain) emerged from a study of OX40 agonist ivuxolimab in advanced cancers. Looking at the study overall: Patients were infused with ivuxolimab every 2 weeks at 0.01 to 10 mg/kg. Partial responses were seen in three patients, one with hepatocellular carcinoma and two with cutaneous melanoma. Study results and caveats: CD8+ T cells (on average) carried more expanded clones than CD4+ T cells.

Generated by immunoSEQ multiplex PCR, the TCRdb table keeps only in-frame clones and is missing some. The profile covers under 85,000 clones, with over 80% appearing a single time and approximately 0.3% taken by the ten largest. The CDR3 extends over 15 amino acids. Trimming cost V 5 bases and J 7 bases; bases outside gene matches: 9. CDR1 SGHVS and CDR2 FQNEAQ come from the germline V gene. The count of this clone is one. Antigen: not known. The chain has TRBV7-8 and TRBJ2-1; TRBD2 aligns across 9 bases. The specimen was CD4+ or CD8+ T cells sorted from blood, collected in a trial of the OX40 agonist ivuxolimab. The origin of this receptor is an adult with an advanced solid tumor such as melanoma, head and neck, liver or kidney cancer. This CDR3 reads CASSPQGTSTNEQFF. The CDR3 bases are TGTGCCAGCAGCCCTCAGGGGACTAGCACGAATGAGCAGTTCTTC.